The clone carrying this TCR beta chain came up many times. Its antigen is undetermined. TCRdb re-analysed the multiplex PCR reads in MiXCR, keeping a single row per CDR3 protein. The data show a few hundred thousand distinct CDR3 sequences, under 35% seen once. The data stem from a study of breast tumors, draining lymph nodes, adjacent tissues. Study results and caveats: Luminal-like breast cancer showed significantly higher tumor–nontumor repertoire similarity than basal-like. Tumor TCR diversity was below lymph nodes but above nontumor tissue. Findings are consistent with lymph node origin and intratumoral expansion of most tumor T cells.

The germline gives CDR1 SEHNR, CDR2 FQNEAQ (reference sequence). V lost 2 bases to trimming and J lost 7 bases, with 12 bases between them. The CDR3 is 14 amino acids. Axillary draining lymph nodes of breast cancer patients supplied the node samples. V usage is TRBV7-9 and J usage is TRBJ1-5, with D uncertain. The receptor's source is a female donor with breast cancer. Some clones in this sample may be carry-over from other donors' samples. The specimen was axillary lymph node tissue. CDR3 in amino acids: CASSLPGIEQPQHF. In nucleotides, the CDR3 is TGTGCCAGCAGCTTACCCGGGATCGAACAGCCCCAGCATTTT.